The text below deals with one TCR beta chain. What it recognizes is unknown. The sample belongs to a study of shared clonotypes between healthy human individuals. Whole-study findings and limits: Clonotypes shared by all four donors outscored non-shared clonotypes in generation probability. Sharing across four donors was highest in naive CD4 (approximately 5%) and lowest in memory CD8 (about 0.4%).

Profiled with immunoSEQ multiplex PCR; TCRdb holds only in-frame clones, not every one. The repertoire consists of about 1.4 million clones, with over 95% occurring once and the leading ten covering about 1%. From germline, CDR1 is SGHVS and CDR2 FQNEAQ. The V and J ends lost 4 bases and 4 bases respectively, with 13 bases between them. This CDR3 comprises 14 residues. The chain couples TRBV7-8 to TRBJ2-5; D is perhaps TRBD2 (5 bases). The sequenced material came from naive CD4+ T cells sorted from blood. Subset in this sample: CD45RA+ positively selected. The sequence was obtained from a man aged 25 to 40 in good health. CDR3 bases: TGTGCCAGCAGCTCCCCGGGGAGAGGAGAGACCCAGTACTTC. The encoded protein is CASSSPGRGETQYF.